A selection of T cell receptor beta chains follows, all from one sample in a study of identical twins. Using its own MiXCR run on the 5' RACE reads, TCRdb lists one record per CDR3 protein. The data show about 720,000 distinct CDR3 sequences, with about 20% seen just once and around 14% held by the top ten. In addition, the sample was reused for a study of T cells expressing NK-cell markers.

The material sequenced was PBMCs. The source of these receptors is a woman aged 18-29 years in good health. Both conserved end residues are part of each CDR3. D genes are given only for firm matches. Expanded clones get a size class; other rows say once, few or many, or leave the size out.

size,D,J,V,CDR3,DNA
-,-,TRBJ2-7,TRBV25-1,CASTRPGRGFDEQYF,TGTGCCAGCACTAGACCGGGGCGAGGGTTCGACGAGCAGTACTTC
-,-,TRBJ2-3,TRBV15,CATSRQGTSDTQYF,TGTGCCACCAGCAGACAAGGGACTTCGGATACGCAGTATTTT
many,TRBD2,TRBJ2-1,TRBV20-1,CSARDIAGEVNEQFF,TGCAGTGCTAGAGATATCGCGGGAGAGGTGAATGAGCAGTTCTTC
-,TRBD2,TRBJ2-1,TRBV7-3,CASSPRTSGGYYNEQFF,TGTGCCAGCAGCCCGCGGACTAGCGGGGGATACTACAATGAGCAGTTCTTC
-,-,TRBJ1-1,TRBV10-3,CATTENTEAFF,TGTGCCACCACAGAGAACACTGAAGCTTTCTTT
-,-,TRBJ1-6,TRBV20-1,CSARDGNRNSPLHF,TGCAGTGCTAGAGATGGGAACAGGAATTCACCCCTCCACTTT
few,TRBD1,TRBJ1-4,TRBV29-1,CSVPGQGGNEKLFF,TGCAGCGTTCCCGGACAGGGTGGGAATGAAAAACTGTTTTTT
few,-,TRBJ2-1,TRBV5-1,CASSQLPGILTGEQFF,TGCGCCAGCAGCCAATTACCGGGGATACTTACGGGTGAGCAGTTCTTC
-,TRBD1,TRBJ1-6,TRBV3-1,CASSQGDRGKSPLHF,TGTGCCAGCAGCCAAGGCGACAGGGGGAAATCACCCCTCCACTTT
-,-,TRBJ1-2,TRBV29-1,CSVERGGSGYTF,TGCAGCGTTGAGAGAGGGGGTAGTGGCTACACCTTC
-,-,TRBJ2-7,TRBV5-1,CASSLQEYYEQYF,TGCGCCAGCAGCTTGCAGGAATACTACGAGCAGTACTTC
-,-,TRBJ1-2,TRBV13,CASERGAANYGYTF,TGTGCCAGCGAGAGGGGGGCAGCTAACTATGGCTACACCTTC
many,-,TRBJ1-1,TRBV29-1,CSVRQLWTHQDSTEAFF,TGCAGCGTTCGGCAGCTTTGGACACATCAGGATAGCACTGAAGCTTTCTTT
-,TRBD2,TRBJ2-7,TRBV6-1,CASRLSGSRDEQYF,TGTGCCAGCAGGCTTAGCGGGAGTCGAGACGAGCAGTACTTC
-,TRBD2,TRBJ2-5,TRBV19,CASSIRVVALAGRSRETQYF,TGTGCCAGTAGTATAAGGGTCGTGGCGCTAGCGGGACGGTCCCGGGAGACCCAGTACTTC
-,-,TRBJ1-1,TRBV20-1,CSARGGSAVLNTEAFF,TGCAGTGCTAGAGGAGGATCGGCCGTGTTGAACACTGAAGCTTTCTTT
-,TRBD1,TRBJ1-1,TRBV5-4,CASSQGQAPGTEAFF,TGTGCCAGCAGCCAAGGACAGGCCCCGGGGACTGAAGCTTTCTTT
-,-,TRBJ1-2,TRBV5-1,CASSRGRSTDNYGYTF,TGCGCCAGCAGCCGGGGGCGGTCCACTGATAACTATGGCTACACCTTC
-,-,TRBJ1-4,TRBV29-1,CSVGGGELHEKLFF,TGCAGCGTCGGAGGAGGGGAGTTACATGAAAAACTGTTTTTT
many,TRBD2,TRBJ2-1,TRBV27,CAIGPAGDNEQFF,TGTGCCATCGGACCAGCGGGGGACAATGAGCAGTTCTTC
-,TRBD2,TRBJ2-5,TRBV6-5,CASSYRASGSETQYF,TGTGCCAGCAGTTACAGGGCTAGCGGGAGTGAGACCCAGTACTTC
-,-,TRBJ2-3,TRBV25-1,CASSQSSRPSDTQYF,TGTGCCAGCAGTCAAAGCTCTCGGCCCTCTGATACGCAGTATTTT
many,-,TRBJ1-1,TRBV6-1,CASSPLSNTEAFF,TGTGCCAGCAGCCCTCTTTCGAACACTGAAGCTTTCTTT
-,-,TRBJ2-2,TRBV7-2,CASSSQGTTGELFF,TGTGCCAGCAGCTCCCAAGGGACCACCGGGGAGCTGTTTTTT
once,TRBD2,TRBJ2-7,TRBV12-3/TRBV12-4,CASSTSGGAGEQYF,TGTGCCAGCAGCACTAGCGGGGGGGCCGGCGAGCAGTACTTC
-,TRBD1,TRBJ1-1,TRBV5-1,CASSPGQGRYNEAFF,TGCGCCAGCAGCCCAGGACAGGGAAGGTACAATGAAGCTTTCTTT
few,-,TRBJ1-3,TRBV29-1,CSVRLGNLSYGNTIYF,TGCAGCGTTCGGTTGGGTAATCTATCCTATGGAAACACCATATATTTT
-,-,TRBJ2-3,TRBV6-1,CASSDPGPDTQYF,TGTGCCAGCAGTGACCCCGGACCAGATACGCAGTATTTT
many,-,TRBJ2-7,TRBV12-3/TRBV12-4,CASSPAGIFHEQYF,TGTGCCAGCAGCCCGGCAGGGATTTTCCACGAGCAGTACTTC